The 26 T cell receptor beta chains below all came from one sample that was sequenced in a study of T cells in tumors after PD-1 blockade. Produced via immunoSEQ multiplex PCR; TCRdb's table is partial and in-frame only. This table has 50,000 to 75,000 clones, about 74% appearing once. This specimen consisted of PBMCs, obtained after anti-PD-1 treatment. The source of these receptors is a human donor with basal cell carcinoma.

This chain uses TRBV7-9 with TRBJ2-5; either TRBD1 or TRBD2 may fit D (5 bases each). Trimming took off 1 base at V and 1 base at J, with 10 bases between the two ends. The CDR3 contains 15 residues. Germline V CDR1 and CDR2: SEHNR, FQNEAQ (reference sequence). In DNA, the CDR3 is TGTGCCAGCAGCTTAGGACTGGGACCCCAAGAGACCCAGTACTTC. It yields the protein CASSLGLGPQETQYF.

This chain uses TRBV6-2 or TRBV6-3 with TRBJ1-5; 8 bases match TRBD1. Germline CDR1 and CDR2: MNHEY and SVGEGT. The V gene end was trimmed by 0 bases and the J gene end by 4 bases; junction bases not matched to a gene: 5. The CDR3 has 16 amino acids. The CDR3 here is CASSYSSGGPNQPQHF. The CDR3 DNA reads TGTGCCAGCAGTTACTCGTCAGGGGGCCCGAATCAGCCCCAGCATTTT.

This clone occurred a few times. The chain carries TRBV9 and TRBJ1-3, with 7 bases lining up with TRBD1. Germline CDR1 is SGDLS and CDR2 is YYNGEE. The CDR3 loop spans 16 amino acids. The junction had 3 bases not matched to a gene; V was cut back by 0 bases and J by 0 bases. The CDR3 DNA follows: TGTGCCAGCAGCGTAGGGTCAGGGGGCTCTGGAAACACCATATATTTT. It specifies CASSVGSGGSGNTIYF.

The sample holds a few counts of this clone. The rearrangement uses TRBV30 and TRBJ1-3; D is undetermined. The CDR3 is 13 residues long. Germline V lookup: CDR1 GTSNPN, CDR2 SVGIG (reference sequence). Trimming removed 1 base from V and 4 bases from J, with 8 bases in between. CDR3 sequence reads: CAWSATGGNTIYF. The DNA for the CDR3 is TGTGCCTGGAGTGCTACGGGAGGAAACACCATATATTTT. The full variable domain, completed using reference TRBV30 and TRBJ1-3, is SQTIHQWPATLVQPVGSPLSLECTVEGTSNPNLYWYRQAAGRGLQLLFYSVGIGQISSEVPQNLSASRPQDRQFILSSKKLLLSDSGFYLCAWSATGGNTIYFGEGSWLTVV.

The CDR3 reads CASSQAGIGANTEAFF. In DNA, the CDR3 is TGTGCCAGCAGCCAAGCTGGTATAGGGGCGAACACTGAAGCTTTCTTT. The chain joins TRBV3-1 (or the pseudogene TRBV3-2) to TRBJ1-1, with D tentatively TRBD1 (5 bases). In germline, CDR1 is LGHDT, CDR2 YNNKEL (reference sequence). The CDR3 has 16 amino acids. V dropped 1 base and J dropped 1 base, with 13 bases sitting between them.

The table lists this clone with a count of one. The chain combines TRBV6-5 with TRBJ2-7; 7 nucleotides align to TRBD1. This CDR3 contains 15 residues. With 2 bases clipped from V and 3 bases from J, the junction kept 7 bases outside the gene matches. CDR1 is MNHEY, CDR2 SVGAGI, per germline. Here the CDR3 reads CASSYLSGGIYEQYF. CDR3 nucleotides: TGTGCCAGCAGTTACCTTTCAGGGGGTATCTACGAGCAGTACTTC.

The V call is TRBV9, the J call TRBJ2-2; D might be TRBD2 (6 bases). The CDR3 runs to 15 residues. Per the germline V gene, CDR1 is SGDLS and CDR2 is YYNGEE. V was cut by 2 bases and J by 5 bases, with 13 bases left in between. The CDR3 DNA reads as TGTGCCAGCAGCGTTGGGACCCGGGGGACCGGGGAGCTGTTTTTT. Amino acid sequence: CASSVGTRGTGELFF.

The chain carries TRBV30 and TRBJ2-6; tentative D call: TRBD1 (5 bases). Looked up from germline, CDR1 is GTSNPN and CDR2 is SVGIG (reference sequence). The CDR3 is 15 residues long. V lost 3 bases to trimming and J lost 2 bases, with 11 bases between them. The DNA of the CDR3 is TGTGCCTGGAGGACAGAAGACGCTGGGGCCAACGTCCTGACTTTC. Translating it yields CAWRTEDAGANVLTF.

This chain joins TRBV19 and TRBJ2-5, with 8 bases lining up with TRBD1. This CDR3 comprises 13 residues. CDR1 and CDR2 (germline): LNHDA, SQIVND (reference sequence). The trim removed 8 bases at V and 5 bases at J, leaving 7 bases unmatched. The CDR3 spells CASGRQGIETQYF. The CDR3 bases are TGTGCCAGTGGACGACAGGGGATCGAGACCCAGTACTTC. Supplemented by reference TRBV19 and TRBJ2-5, the full variable domain reads DGGITQSPKYLFRKEGQNVTLSCEQNLNHDAMYWYRQDPGQGLRLIYYSQIVNDFQKGDIAEGYSVSREKKESFPLTVTSAQKNPTAFYLCASGRQGIETQYFGPGTRLLVL.

The chain employs TRBV5-1 and TRBJ2-3, with a possible D match to TRBD2 (5 bases). This CDR3 contains 14 residues. CDR1 and CDR2 from the germline V gene are SGHRS and YFSETQ. V lost 5 bases to trimming and J lost 0 bases, with 10 bases between them. CDR3 protein: CASRSGISTDTQYF. The CDR3 DNA reads TGCGCCAGCAGATCGGGGATTAGCACAGATACGCAGTATTTT.

The chain employs TRBV4-2 and TRBJ1-2; 10 nucleotides agree with TRBD1. The CDR3 covers 16 residues. In germline, CDR1 is LGHNA, CDR2 YNFKEQ. V shed 4 bases and J 1 base; nucleotides not matched to a gene: 6. The CDR3 DNA is TGTGCCAGCAGCCGTACCGGGACAGGGGTTAACTATGGCTACACCTTC. Translating gives CASSRTGTGVNYGYTF.

The rearrangement uses TRBV30 and TRBJ1-4; tentatively, D is TRBD1 (5 bases). The CDR3 is made up of 14 amino acids. In germline, CDR1 is GTSNPN, CDR2 SVGIG (reference sequence). The V gene lost 5 bases and the J gene lost 7 bases, with 17 bases spanning the gap. CDR3 sequence: CAWRPGRGLEKLFF. The DNA for the CDR3 is TGTGCCTGGCGCCCGGGACGGGGACTTGAAAAACTGTTTTTT.

This chain joins TRBV7-2 and TRBJ1-1; no firm D call. The CDR3 has 13 residues. The V end was cut by 5 bases, the J end by 5 bases, with 12 bases between. Looked up from germline, CDR1 is SGHTA and CDR2 is FQGNSA. CDR3 DNA: TGTGCCAGCAGCATAATATTGGGGACTGAAGCTTTCTTT. Translated, it gives CASSIILGTEAFF.

The J gene is TRBJ1-6, the V gene TRBV10-2; the match to TRBD1 covers 8 bases. This CDR3 has 15 residues. Germline V gene data show CDR1 as WSHSY and CDR2 as SAAADI. Losses at the gene ends were 3 bases for V and 10 bases for J; bases not matched to a gene: 8. The CDR3 DNA reads TGCGCCAGCAGTGACTCCGGGACAGGTGGATCACCCCTCCACTTT. Translated: CASSDSGTGGSPLHF.

This rearrangement joins TRBV6-5 to TRBJ2-6; 8 bases align to TRBD1. The CDR3 covers 16 residues. Germline values: CDR1 MNHEY, CDR2 SVGAGI. J gave up 2 bases and V 2 bases, and 2 bases lay outside the gene matches. This CDR3 reads CASSYRDRTGANVLTF. The CDR3 DNA follows: TGTGCCAGCAGTTACAGGGACAGGACTGGGGCCAACGTCCTGACTTTC.

The rearrangement joins TRBV5-1 to TRBJ1-1; D is ambiguous. The V end was cut by 7 bases, the J end by 0 bases, with 16 bases between. Germline V gene data show CDR1 as SGHRS and CDR2 as YFSETQ. The CDR3 is 15 amino acids. CDR3 nucleotide sequence: TGCGCCAGCGGTCTCGGCCTAAACGTGAACACTGAAGCTTTCTTT. Translating gives CASGLGLNVNTEAFF. The whole variable domain, remainder taken from reference TRBV5-1 and TRBJ1-1, is KAGVTQTPRYLIKTRGQQVTLSCSPISGHRSVSWYQQTPGQGLQFLFEYFSETQRNKGNFPGRFSGRQFSNSRSEMNVSTLELGDSALYLCASGLGLNVNTEAFFGQGTRLTVV.

Concerning this clone: The sample holds other DNA sequences that translate to the same CDR3. The gene calls are TRBV5-6 and TRBJ2-1; D may match TRBD1 or TRBD2 (6 bases each). This CDR3 has 16 residues. Germline V lookup: CDR1 SGHDT, CDR2 YYEEEE. Deletions cut 4 bases from V and 3 bases from J, with 17 bases between. The chain's CDR3 is CASSLTGANLYNEQFF. CDR3 DNA: TGTGCCAGCAGCCTGACGGGGGCGAACCTCTACAATGAGCAGTTCTTC.

The chain recombines TRBV27 with TRBJ1-6; 8 nucleotides match TRBD1. V shed 6 bases, J shed 11 bases, and the junction held 9 bases outside the gene matches. The CDR3 totals 14 residues. The germline V gene encodes CDR1 MNHEY and CDR2 SMNVEV (reference sequence). The CDR3 spells CASRTGQGYPPLHF. The CDR3 coding sequence is TGTGCCAGCAGGACCGGACAGGGATATCCACCCCTCCACTTT.

This clone appeared a few times. The chain carries TRBV3-1 (or the pseudogene TRBV3-2) and TRBJ2-3; D remains ambiguous. The CDR3 has 15 residues. The V gene lost 1 base and the J gene lost 0 bases, with 8 bases spanning the gap. Germline V lookup: CDR1 LGHDT, CDR2 YNNKEL (reference sequence). CDR3 in amino acids: CASSQVSGSTDTQYF. The CDR3 nucleotides read TGTGCCAGCAGCCAAGTGTCCGGTAGCACAGATACGCAGTATTTT.

V usage is TRBV7-9 and J usage is TRBJ1-2, with no clear D. Trimming left V 4 bases short and J 1 base short, with 10 bases between. In germline, CDR1 is SEHNR, CDR2 FQNEAQ (reference sequence). The CDR3 totals 14 residues. DNA of the CDR3: TGTGCCAGCAGCTCCGGTATACTTAACTATGGCTACACCTTC. Its translation is CASSSGILNYGYTF.

This clone was found a few times. This chain connects TRBV7-9 to TRBJ2-5; 13 bases match TRBD2. Losses at the gene ends were 7 bases for V and 4 bases for J; bases not matched to a gene: 6. The CDR3 is made up of 15 amino acids. Germline loops: CDR1 SEHNR, CDR2 FQNEAQ (reference sequence). CDR3 coding DNA: TGTGCCAGCACACTAGCGGGGGGGCTAGGAGAGACCCAGTACTTC. It specifies CASTLAGGLGETQYF. The full variable domain, in which reference TRBV7-9 and TRBJ2-5 provide the parts outside the CDR3, is DTGVSQNPRHKITKRGQNVTFRCDPISEHNRLYWYRQTLGQGPEFLTYFQNEAQLEKSRLLSDRFSAERPKGSFSTLEIQRTEQGDSAMYLCASTLAGGLGETQYFGPGTRLLVL.

CDR3 bases: TGTGCCAGCAGAGCCGGAACAGAAGGATCACCCCTCCACTTT. Translated, it gives CASRAGTEGSPLHF. J is TRBJ1-6 and V is TRBV6-6; D unclear. With 6 bases removed from V and 10 bases from J, the gap between germline ends came to 16 bases. The germline V gene encodes CDR1 MNHNY and CDR2 SVGAGI (reference sequence). The length of the CDR3 is 14 residues.

This clone was counted between two and nine times. The chain has TRBV6-5 and TRBJ1-1; TRBD1 is a possible D gene (6 bases). CDR1 and CDR2 (germline): MNHEY, SVGAGI. The CDR3 has 13 residues. V was trimmed by 6 bases and J by 10 bases, leaving 18 bases between them. The CDR3 DNA sequence: TGTGCCAGCAGACCCACCCCCGACAGGTTAGCTTTCTTT. This translates into CASRPTPDRLAFF.

The chain uses TRBV3-1 (or the pseudogene TRBV3-2) and TRBJ1-5; TRBD1 is a possible D gene (5 bases). Germline CDR1 and CDR2: LGHDT and YNNKEL (reference sequence). Deletions cut 1 base from V and 3 bases from J, with 13 bases between. The CDR3 totals 16 residues. CDR3 loop: CASSQGFDRNNQPQHF. For the CDR3, the DNA is TGTGCCAGCAGCCAAGGCTTTGACAGAAACAATCAGCCCCAGCATTTT.

This clone was seen only a few times. This chain joins TRBV3-1 (or the pseudogene TRBV3-2) and TRBJ1-1; D not certain. Trimming stripped 1 base from V and 10 bases from J, with 10 bases between. CDR3 size: 12 residues. The germline CDR1 and CDR2 sequences are LGHDT and YNNKEL (reference sequence). CDR3 DNA sequence: TGTGCCAGCAGCCAAGTGGGAAGTGGAGCTTTCTTT. Translating gives CASSQVGSGAFF.

The chain has TRBV2 and TRBJ2-5, with D unresolved. Trimming pared 2 bases from V and 7 bases from J, leaving 5 bases between. Germline CDR1 reads SNHLY; CDR2 reads FYNNEI. The CDR3 is made up of 11 amino acids. CDR3 loop: CASSEWGTQYF. For the CDR3, the DNA is TGTGCCAGCAGTGAATGGGGGACCCAGTACTTC. The full variable domain, completed using reference TRBV2 and TRBJ2-5, is EPEVTQTPSHQVTQMGQEVILRCVPISNHLYFYWYRQILGQKVEFLVSFYNNEISEKSEIFDDQFSVERPDGSNFTLKIRSTKLEDSAMYFCASSEWGTQYFGPGTRLLVL.